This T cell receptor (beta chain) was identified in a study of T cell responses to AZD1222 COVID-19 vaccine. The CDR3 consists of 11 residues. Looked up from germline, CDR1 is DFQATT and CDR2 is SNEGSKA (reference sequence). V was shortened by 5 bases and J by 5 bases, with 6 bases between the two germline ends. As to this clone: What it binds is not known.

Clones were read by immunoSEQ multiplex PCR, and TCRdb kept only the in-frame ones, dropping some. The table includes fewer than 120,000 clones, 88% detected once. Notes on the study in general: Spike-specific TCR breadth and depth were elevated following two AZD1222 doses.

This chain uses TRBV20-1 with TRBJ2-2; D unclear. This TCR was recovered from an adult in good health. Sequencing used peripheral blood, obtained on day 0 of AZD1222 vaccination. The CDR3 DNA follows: TGCAGTGCTTACGATACCGGGGAGCTGTTTTTT. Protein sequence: CSAYDTGELFF.